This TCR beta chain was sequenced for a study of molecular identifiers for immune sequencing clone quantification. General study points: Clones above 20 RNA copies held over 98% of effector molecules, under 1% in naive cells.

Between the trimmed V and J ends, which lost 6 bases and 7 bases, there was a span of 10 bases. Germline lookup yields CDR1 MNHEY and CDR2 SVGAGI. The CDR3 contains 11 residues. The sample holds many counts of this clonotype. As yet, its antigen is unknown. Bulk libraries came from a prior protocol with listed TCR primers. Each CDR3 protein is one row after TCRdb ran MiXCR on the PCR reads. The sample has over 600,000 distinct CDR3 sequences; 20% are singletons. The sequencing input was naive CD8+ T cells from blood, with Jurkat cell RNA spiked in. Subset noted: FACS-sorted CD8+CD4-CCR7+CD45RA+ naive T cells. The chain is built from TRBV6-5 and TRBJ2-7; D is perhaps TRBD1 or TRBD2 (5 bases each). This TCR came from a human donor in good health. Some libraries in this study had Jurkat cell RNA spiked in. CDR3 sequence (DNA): TGTGCCAGCAGCGGGACCGGGGAGCAGTACTTC. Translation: CASSGTGEQYF.